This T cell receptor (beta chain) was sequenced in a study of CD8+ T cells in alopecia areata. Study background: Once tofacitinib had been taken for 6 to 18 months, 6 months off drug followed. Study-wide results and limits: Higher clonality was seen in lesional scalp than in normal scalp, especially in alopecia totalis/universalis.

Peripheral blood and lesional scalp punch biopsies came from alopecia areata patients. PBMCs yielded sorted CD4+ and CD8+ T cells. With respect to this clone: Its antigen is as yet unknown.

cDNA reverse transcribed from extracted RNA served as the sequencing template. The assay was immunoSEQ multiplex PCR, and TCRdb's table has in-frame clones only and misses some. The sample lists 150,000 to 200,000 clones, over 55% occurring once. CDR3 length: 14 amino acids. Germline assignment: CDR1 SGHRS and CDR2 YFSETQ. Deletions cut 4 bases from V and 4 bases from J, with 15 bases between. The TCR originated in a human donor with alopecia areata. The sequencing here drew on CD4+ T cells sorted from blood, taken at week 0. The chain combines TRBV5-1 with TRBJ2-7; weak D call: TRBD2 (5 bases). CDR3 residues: CASSPQLEEYEQYF. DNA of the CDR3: TGCGCCAGCAGCCCCCAACTAGAAGAGTACGAGCAGTACTTC.